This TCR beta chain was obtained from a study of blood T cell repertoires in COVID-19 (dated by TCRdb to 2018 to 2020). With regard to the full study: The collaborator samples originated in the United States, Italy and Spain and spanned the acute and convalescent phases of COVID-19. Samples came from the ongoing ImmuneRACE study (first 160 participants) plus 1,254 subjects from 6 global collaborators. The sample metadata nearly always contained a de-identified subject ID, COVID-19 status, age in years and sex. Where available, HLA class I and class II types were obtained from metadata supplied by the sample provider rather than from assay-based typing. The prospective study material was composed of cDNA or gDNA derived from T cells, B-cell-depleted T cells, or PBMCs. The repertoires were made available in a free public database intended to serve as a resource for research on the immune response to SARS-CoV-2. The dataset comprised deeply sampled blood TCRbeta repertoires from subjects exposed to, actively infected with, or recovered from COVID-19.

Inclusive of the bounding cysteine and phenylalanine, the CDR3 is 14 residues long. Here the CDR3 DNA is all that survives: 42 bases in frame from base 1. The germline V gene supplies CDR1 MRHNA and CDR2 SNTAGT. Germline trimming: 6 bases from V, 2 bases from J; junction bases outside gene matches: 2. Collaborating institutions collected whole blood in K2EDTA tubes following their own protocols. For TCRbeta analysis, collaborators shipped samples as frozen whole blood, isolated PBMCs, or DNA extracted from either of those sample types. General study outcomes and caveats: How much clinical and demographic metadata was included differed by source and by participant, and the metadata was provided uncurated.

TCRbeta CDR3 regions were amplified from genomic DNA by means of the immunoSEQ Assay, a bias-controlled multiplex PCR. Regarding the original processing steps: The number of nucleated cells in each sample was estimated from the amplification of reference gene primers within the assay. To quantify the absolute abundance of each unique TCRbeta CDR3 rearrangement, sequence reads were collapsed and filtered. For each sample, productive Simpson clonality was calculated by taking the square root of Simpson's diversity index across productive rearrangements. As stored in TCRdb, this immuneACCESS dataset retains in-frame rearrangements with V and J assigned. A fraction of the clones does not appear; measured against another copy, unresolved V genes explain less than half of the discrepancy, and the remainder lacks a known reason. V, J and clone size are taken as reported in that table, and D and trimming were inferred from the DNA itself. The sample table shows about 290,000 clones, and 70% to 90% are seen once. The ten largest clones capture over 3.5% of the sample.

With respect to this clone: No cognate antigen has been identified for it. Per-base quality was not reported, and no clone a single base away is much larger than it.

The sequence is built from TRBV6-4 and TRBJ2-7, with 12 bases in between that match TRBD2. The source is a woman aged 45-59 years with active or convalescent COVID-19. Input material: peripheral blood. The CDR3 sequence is CASSPSGRAYEQYF. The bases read TGTGCCAGCAGCCCTAGCGGGAGGGCCTACGAGCAGTACTTC.